The 5 T cell receptor beta chains reported below all come from one sample, sequenced in a study of glioma-infiltrating T cells after dendritic cell vaccination. TCRdb's table, derived via immunoSEQ multiplex PCR, lists solely in-frame clones and lacks some. The sample consists of about 92,000 clones, about nine tenths of them appearing once. Specimen: blood, collected before dendritic cell vaccination. Every receptor here comes from a human donor with glioblastoma.

The chain combines TRBV6-6 with TRBJ2-7; D is possibly TRBD1 (7 bases). This CDR3 has 13 amino acids. Germline V gene lookup returns CDR1 MNHNY and CDR2 SVGAGI (reference sequence). The V and J ends lost 7 bases and 3 bases respectively, with 13 bases between them. The CDR3 reads CASNRQGGYEQYF. Written as DNA, the CDR3 is TGTGCCAGCAATCGACAGGGAGGCTACGAGCAGTACTTC.

V usage is TRBV28 and J usage is TRBJ2-7, with D perhaps matching TRBD2 (6 bases). V lost 5 bases and J lost 4, with 6 bases in between. Germline V gene sequence: CDR1 MDHEN, CDR2 SYDVKM. The length of the CDR3 is 11 residues. CDR3 sequence reads: CASSRGYEQYF. The CDR3 DNA reads as TGTGCCAGCAGTCGGGGGTACGAGCAGTACTTC.

Points on this clone: Distinct nucleotide sequences in the sample also encode this CDR3. V and J are TRBV6-1 and TRBJ2-5; possible D gene TRBD1, 6 bases. Trimming cost V 1 base and J 2 bases, with 8 bases left between them. CDR3 length: 14 residues. Germline CDR1 and CDR2: MNHNS and SASEGT. The CDR3 here is CASSEGTAQETQYF. Here the CDR3 DNA reads TGTGCCAGCAGTGAAGGGACAGCACAAGAGACCCAGTACTTC.

The chain couples TRBV4-3 to TRBJ1-4; D is unresolved. The CDR3 consists of 15 residues. V was clipped by 4 bases and J by 3 bases, with 12 bases between them. Per germline, CDR1 LGHNA and CDR2 YSLEER. CDR3 nucleotides: TGCGCCAGCAGCCCCTCTGGTAGTTCTAATGAAAAACTGTTTTTT. Encoded protein: CASSPSGSSNEKLFF.

This rearrangement joins TRBV6-5 to TRBJ2-7, with TRBD1 identical over 10 bases. Germline values: CDR1 MNHEY, CDR2 SVGAGI. The CDR3 length is 13 residues. The J segment lost 3 bases and the V segment lost 10 bases, leaving 6 bases of the junction unmatched. The CDR3 is CATRTGGVYEQYF. The DNA of the CDR3 is TGTGCCACCCGGACAGGGGGAGTCTACGAGCAGTACTTC.